This T cell receptor (beta chain) derives from a study of OX40 agonist ivuxolimab in advanced cancers. Looking at the study overall: Previous treatment with anti-PD-1, anti-PD-L1 or anti-CTLA-4 therapy was allowed; 35% to 50% had received some. Whole-study findings and limits: At 0.1 to 3.0 mg/kg, CD4+ and CD8+ blood T cells expanded clonally by week 6.

The repertoire was sequenced with immunoSEQ multiplex PCR; TCRdb's copy has only in-frame clones and lacks some. The data show approximately 20,000 clones, with roughly 73% seen just once and roughly 30% held by the top ten. Worth noting for this clone: No antigen is known for it.

This CDR3 has 15 amino acids. Germline V CDR1 and CDR2: MDHEN, SYDVKM. V lost 4 bases to trimming and J lost 2 bases, with 14 bases between them. The V call is TRBV28, the J call TRBJ1-2, with a tentative D call TRBD1 (5 bases). The material was CD4+ or CD8+ T cells sorted from blood, obtained in a trial of the OX40 agonist ivuxolimab. This receptor was obtained from an adult with an advanced solid tumor such as melanoma, head and neck, liver or kidney cancer. The CDR3 DNA reads TGTGCCAGCAGTTCCCCCCCGGGACGGAACTATGGCTACACCTTC. The encoded protein is CASSSPPGRNYGYTF.